One and the same sample provided the 27 T cell receptor beta chains below, sequenced in a study of blood T cells in healthy people across ages (dated by TCRdb to 2014 to 2015). Library creation used 5' RACE. The data were produced on an Illumina HiSeq 2500. A second PCR of roughly 7 to 12 cycles was run with a J-beta primer mix and a sample-barcoded 5' primer. Through fastp at Q25 and MiXCR, TCRdb rebuilt clones from the public reads, retaining in-frame beta chains. Rows with a matching CDR3 protein are joined into one entry that keeps the most common DNA and genes. In all, the sample holds 550,000 to 650,000 distinct CDR3 sequences, and roughly 31% of those were seen once. Around 14% of the sample rests with the top ten. Source material: blood. The source is a woman aged 80 or over in good health.

The sample holds many counts of this clonotype. This chain connects TRBV20-1 to TRBJ1-6; 7 nucleotides line up with TRBD1. Trimming cost V 6 bases and J 6 bases; bases outside gene matches: 5. The V gene's germline CDR1 is DFQATT and CDR2 SNEGSKA (reference sequence). The CDR3 consists of 13 residues. The CDR3 nucleotides are TGCAGTGCCAACCGGGACAGTAATTCACCCCTCCACTTT. This codes for CSANRDSNSPLHF.

Worth noting for this clonotype: A read error may be the cause here, since a much bigger clone is one base away. The chain carries TRBV12-3 or TRBV12-4 and TRBJ2-1; TRBD2 agrees at 8 bases. The end of the DNA aligns better with TRBJ2-7, so the J call may be wrong. CDR3 length: 15 amino acids. The DNA for the CDR3 is TGTGCCAGCAGCCGCGGGCGGGGGGCCTACAATGAGCAGTACTTC. Translated, it gives CASSRGRGAYNEQYF.

This clonotype was seen at least ten times. The chain carries TRBV7-2 and TRBJ1-5; 10 nucleotides agree with TRBD1. Germline assignment: CDR1 SGHTA and CDR2 FQGNSA. The CDR3 sequence is 15 residues long. J lost 4 bases, V lost 8 bases, and 8 bases had no gene match. CDR3 nucleotide sequence: TGTGCCAGCGGTCCGGGACAGGGGCCAAATCAGCCCCAGCATTTT. Translation gives CASGPGQGPNQPQHF.

This clonotype was counted at least ten times. Since a much larger clone is just one base distant, this may be a read error. The chain is built from TRBV29-1 and TRBJ2-7; 9 bases map to TRBD2. Germline CDR1 reads SQVTM; CDR2 reads ANQGSEA. V was pared by 3 bases and J by 7 bases, with 13 bases of the junction left unmatched. The CDR3 contains 15 residues. The CDR3, as DNA: TGCAGCGTTGATCAGCGGGGGGCCTCGAGAGATGAGCAGTACTTC. It encodes CSVDQRGASRDEQYF.

This clonotype was seen repeatedly, ten times or more. CDR3 sequence reads: CSARWLGFRNEQFF. CDR3 in DNA: TGCAGTGCTAGGTGGCTAGGCTTTAGAAATGAGCAGTTCTTC. The rearrangement uses TRBV20-1 and TRBJ2-1; D not certain. The CDR3 is made up of 14 amino acids. V was pared by 3 bases and J by 7 bases, with 16 bases between. The germline V gene has CDR1 DFQATT and CDR2 SNEGSKA (reference sequence).

This clonotype is a singleton in its sample. This chain connects TRBV9 to TRBJ2-2; 11 bases line up with TRBD1. Germline V gives CDR1 SGDLS, CDR2 YYNGEE. The junction had 9 bases not matched to a gene; V was cut back by 4 bases and J by 7 bases. The CDR3 totals 16 residues. CDR3 coding DNA: TGTGCCAGCAGCCCAAACCCGGGACAGGGGGGCGGGGAGCTGTTTTTT. Protein: CASSPNPGQGGGELFF.

CDR3 amino acids: CASSSSVSGNTIYF. CDR3 nucleotide sequence: TGTGCCAGCAGTTCCTCAGTCTCTGGAAACACCATATATTTT. The chain recombines TRBV12-3 or TRBV12-4 with TRBJ1-3; D ambiguous. The CDR3 spans 14 residues. V shed 4 bases and J shed 0 bases, with 7 bases lying between them.

Points on this clonotype: The final CDR3 position lacks the conserved phenylalanine or tryptophan, pointing to a likely read error. The DNA is omitted, as the CDR3 cannot be located on it reliably, and the CDR3 follows TCRdb's listing. V and J are TRBV5-1 and TRBJ2-6. Germline V gene sequence: CDR1 SGHRS, CDR2 YFSETQ. The CDR3 contains 19 residues when both ends are counted. CDR3 in amino acids: CASSLNQQSPFSGANVLTN.

This clonotype was seen ten or more times. V usage is TRBV3-1 and J usage is TRBJ1-1; maybe TRBD1 (5 bases). V dropped 0 bases and J dropped 4 bases, with 12 bases sitting between them. The CDR3 contains 15 residues. From germline, CDR1 is LGHDT and CDR2 YNNKEL (reference sequence). The CDR3 here is CASSQEGGFGTEAFF. For the CDR3, the DNA is TGTGCCAGCAGCCAAGAGGGGGGATTTGGCACTGAAGCTTTCTTT. Combining the CDR3 with reference TRBV3-1 and TRBJ1-1 gives the whole variable domain DTAVSQTPKYLVTQMGNDKSIKCEQNLGHDTMYWYKQDSKKFLKIMFSYNNKELIINETVPNRFSPKSPDKAHLNLHINSLELGDSAVYFCASSQEGGFGTEAFFGQGTRLTVV.

This clonotype was seen repeatedly, ten times or more. The J gene is TRBJ1-2, the V gene TRBV20-1; D is possibly TRBD1 (5 bases). V lost 1 base to trimming and J lost 8 bases, with 14 bases between them. Per germline, CDR1 DFQATT and CDR2 SNEGSKA (reference sequence). This CDR3 is built from 13 residues. The CDR3 DNA sequence: TGCAGTGCTAGAGTAGGGCAGGGCCGGGGCTACACCTTC. This encodes CSARVGQGRGYTF.

To note about this clonotype: This may be a read error: a much more frequent sequence differs by one nucleotide. The rearrangement links TRBV6-2 or TRBV6-3 to TRBJ1-5; D may be TRBD1 (5 bases). V shed 7 bases and J shed 6 bases, with 16 bases lying between them. This CDR3 is 14 amino acids long. Germline V CDR1 and CDR2: MNHEY, SVGEGT. CDR3 nucleotide sequence: TGTGCCAGCAAGACCATCGGGACGGGTCAGCCCCAGCATTTT. It yields the protein CASKTIGTGQPQHF.

This clonotype was counted ten times or more. This rearrangement joins TRBV28 to TRBJ1-2; 7 bases align to TRBD1. There are 12 residues in the CDR3. CDR1 MDHEN and CDR2 SYDVKM come from the germline V gene. J lost 7 bases, V lost 10 bases, and 9 bases had no gene match. The CDR3 region has the DNA TGTGCCACCCTGACAGGGACTATTGGCTACACCTTC. Amino acids: CATLTGTIGYTF.

This clonotype appeared a few times. CDR3 loop: CASRGVSGGWTGELFF. CDR3 bases: TGTGCCAGCAGGGGAGTAAGCGGGGGGTGGACCGGGGAGCTGTTTTTT. The V and J genes are TRBV6-5 and TRBJ2-2; 9 nucleotides line up with TRBD2. Germline V CDR1 and CDR2: MNHEY, SVGAGI. The CDR3 consists of 16 residues. The J segment lost 5 bases and the V segment lost 6 bases, leaving 10 bases of the junction unmatched.

This clonotype was observed many times. V usage is TRBV5-1 and J usage is TRBJ2-5, with 8 bases identical to TRBD2. This CDR3 has 14 amino acids. Germline loops: CDR1 SGHRS, CDR2 YFSETQ. J lost 2 bases, V lost 4 bases, and 4 bases had no gene match. In DNA, the CDR3 is TGCGCCAGCAGCCAGGGACTAGGGCAAGAGACCCAGTACTTC. It codes for CASSQGLGQETQYF. The full variable domain, in which reference TRBV5-1 and TRBJ2-5 provide the parts outside the CDR3, is KAGVTQTPRYLIKTRGQQVTLSCSPISGHRSVSWYQQTPGQGLQFLFEYFSETQRNKGNFPGRFSGRQFSNSRSEMNVSTLELGDSALYLCASSQGLGQETQYFGPGTRLLVL.

This clonotype has ten or more counts. V usage is TRBV7-2 and J usage is TRBJ1-1; a possible D gene is TRBD1 (6 bases). CDR1 and CDR2 (germline): SGHTA, FQGNSA. Trimming pared 3 bases from V and 8 bases from J, leaving 13 bases between. The CDR3 contains 13 residues. Here the CDR3 reads CASSFAGAGEAFF. The CDR3 bases are TGTGCCAGCAGCTTTGCGGGGGCTGGAGAAGCTTTCTTT. The entire variable domain, with the rest obtained from reference TRBV7-2 and TRBJ1-1, is as follows: GAGVSQSPSNKVTEKGKDVELRCDPISGHTALYWYRQSLGQGLEFLIYFQGNSAPDKSGLPSDRFSAERTGGSVSTLTIQRTQQEDSAVYLCASSFAGAGEAFFGQGTRLTVV.

This chain links TRBV20-1 with TRBJ2-7, with 8 bases fitting TRBD1. Germline loops: CDR1 DFQATT, CDR2 SNEGSKA (reference sequence). This CDR3 has 14 residues. The junction had 10 bases not matched to a gene; V was cut back by 5 bases and J by 4 bases. DNA for the CDR3: TGCAGTGCTGAGATTCCAGGGGGCGGGTACGAGCAGTACTTC. Protein product: CSAEIPGGGYEQYF.

The CDR3: CASLGRTSGANVLTF. For the CDR3, the DNA is TGTGCCAGTCTCGGCAGAACGTCTGGGGCCAACGTCCTGACTTTC. The genes are TRBV2 and TRBJ2-6; D not resolved. Looked up from germline, CDR1 is SNHLY and CDR2 is FYNNEI. The ends were cut back, 9 bases at V and 1 base at J, with 13 bases in the middle. CDR3 size: 15 residues.

To note about this clonotype: Compared with germline, one end of the junction differs, possibly owing to a read error. The chain links TRBV12-3 or TRBV12-4 to TRBJ2-3, with D possibly being TRBD2 (6 bases). The CDR3 totals 14 residues. The CDR3 region is CASSLVGGADTEYF. CDR3 in DNA: TGTGCCAGCAGTTTGGTGGGGGGAGCAGATACGGAGTATTTT.

Notes on this clonotype: At one end the junction does not follow the germline gene, possibly because of a read error. This rearrangement joins TRBV4-1 to TRBJ2-1; D is perhaps TRBD2 (5 bases). The CDR3 has 14 residues. Per the germline V gene, CDR1 is MGHRA and CDR2 is YSYEKL. As DNA, the CDR3 is TGCGCCAGCGGAGGCCTGGCAACCTACAATGAGCAGTGCTTC. Protein sequence: CASGGLATYNEQCF.

This clonotype appeared a few times. J is TRBJ1-1 and V is TRBV5-1, with unresolved D. Looked up from germline, CDR1 is SGHRS and CDR2 is YFSETQ. V was clipped by 6 bases and J by 1 base, with 10 bases between them. The CDR3 spans 13 residues. CDR3 loop: CASKREPNTEAFF. CDR3 coding DNA: TGCGCCAGCAAGAGGGAACCGAACACTGAAGCTTTCTTT.

The V call is TRBV7-6, the J call TRBJ2-7; the match to TRBD2 covers 8 bases. This CDR3 comprises 13 residues. V lost 4 bases to trimming and J lost 5 bases; unmatched junction nucleotides: 4. Germline V gene data show CDR1 as SGHVS and CDR2 as FNYEAQ. The CDR3 sequence: CASSWTSRHEQYF. Here the CDR3 DNA reads TGTGCCAGCAGCTGGACTAGCCGGCACGAGCAGTACTTC.

This clonotype occurred many times. The CDR3 DNA sequence: TGTGCCAGCAGCGCGACCGGGACAGGGGGCCGGGAGACCCAGTACTTC. Encoded protein: CASSATGTGGRETQYF. V is TRBV7-2 and J is TRBJ2-5; 12 bases line up with TRBD1. Germline CDR1 SGHTA, CDR2 FQGNSA. Losses at the gene ends were 5 bases for V and 5 bases for J; bases not matched to a gene: 9. The CDR3 runs to 16 residues.

The chain is built from TRBV7-2 and TRBJ2-3; 8 bases align to TRBD2. The CDR3 loop spans 20 amino acids. Trimming at V came to 2 bases and at J to 5 bases, leaving 21 bases not matched to a gene. Germline V lookup: CDR1 SGHTA, CDR2 FQGNSA. Here the CDR3 reads CASSLTTPVSGGVGRDTQYF. The CDR3 coding sequence is TGTGCCAGCAGCTTAACAACCCCAGTATCCGGGGGGGTGGGTAGAGATACGCAGTATTTT.

This chain uses TRBV6-6 with TRBJ2-5; TRBD1 aligns across 7 bases. The CDR3 has 15 residues. From germline, CDR1 is MNHNY and CDR2 SVGAGI (reference sequence). J lost 2 bases, V lost 3 bases, and 6 bases had no gene match. The CDR3 protein is CASSYPGQAQETQYF. CDR3 coding DNA: TGTGCCAGCAGTTATCCAGGACAGGCTCAAGAGACCCAGTACTTC.

This clonotype was counted only a few times. This may be a read error, as it is one base from a much larger clone. V usage is TRBV28 and J usage is TRBJ2-7; no definite D call. There are 14 residues in the CDR3. CDR1 MDHEN and CDR2 SYDVKM come from the germline V gene. The CDR3 is CASSPPGSRREQCF. As DNA, the CDR3 is TGTGCCAGCAGTCCGCCCGGTTCCCGGAGAGAGCAGTGCTTC.

This clonotype has only a few counts. The CDR3 nucleotides read TGCGCCAGCAGCCAAGAGGGGGGAATAGGCACTGAAGCTTTCTTT. Its protein product is CASSQEGGIGTEAFF. The V and J genes are TRBV4-3 and TRBJ1-1; D perhaps matches TRBD1 (5 bases). The CDR3 spans 15 residues. V was pared by 0 bases and J by 4 bases, with 12 bases between. The germline V gene encodes CDR1 LGHNA and CDR2 YSLEER.

This clonotype was recorded a few times. This sequence may be a read error, since a much larger clone differs from it by one base. The chain uses TRBV6-2 or TRBV6-3 and TRBJ2-5; the D gene is possibly TRBD1 (5 bases). Germline loops: CDR1 MNHEY, CDR2 SVGEGT. The CDR3 extends over 16 amino acids. Trimming took 2 bases from V and 11 from J, leaving 24 bases between them. The CDR3 nucleotides are TGTGCCAGCAGTTACGCTGTTGGGCAGGGAATCCATGAGCAGTACTTC. Translation: CASSYAVGQGIHEQYF.